This T cell receptor (beta chain) comes out of a study of T cell responses to AZD1222 COVID-19 vaccine. Using immunoSEQ multiplex PCR, the repertoire was profiled, and TCRdb retains in-frame clones only, with some absent. The repertoire consists of approximately 140,000 clones, with roughly 89% occurring once and the leading ten covering 0.85% to 1.2%. Regarding this clone: The antigen is undetermined.

Study-wide points: Clonal diversity may have been underestimated in mostly white British donors.

The germline gives CDR1 MNHEY, CDR2 SVGAGI. The CDR3 is 15 residues long. V lost 6 bases to trimming and J lost 0 bases, with 9 bases between them. V and J are TRBV6-5 and TRBJ1-6, with D uncertain. This receptor was identified in an adult who received the AZD1222 COVID-19 vaccine. The specimen was peripheral blood, collected 28 days after the second AZD1222 dose. The CDR3 DNA follows: TGTGCCAGCAGGGGCGGGAGCTCCTATAATTCACCCCTCCACTTT. This codes for CASRGGSSYNSPLHF.